Listed below are T cell receptor beta chains from one sample, sequenced in a study of identifying expanded T cells in peripheral blood. Clones were read by immunoSEQ multiplex PCR, and TCRdb kept only the in-frame ones, dropping some. The sample contains about 89,000 clones, around 89% of which appear only once. Sequencing was performed on blood. The receptors shown here come from a person aged 18 to 70 in good health. The CDR3 runs from the conserved cysteine through the conserved F or W. The D gene is left open where the match is weak. Only part of the rows carry a size: once, few, many, or a class if the clone is expanded.

DNA,CDR3,V,J,size,D
TGTGCCAGCAGCCTTCACCAGGGGGCTGCCTACAATGAGCAGTTCTTC,CASSLHQGAAYNEQFF,TRBV5-4,TRBJ2-1,NA,TRBD1
TGTGCCAGCACCTCGTCGTCCTACGAGCAGTACTTC,CASTSSSYEQYF,TRBV7-2,TRBJ2-7,NA,NA
TGCGCCAGCAGCCCTAGCGGGGGCCCCTACAATGAGCAGTTCTTC,CASSPSGGPYNEQFF,TRBV4-1,TRBJ2-1,NA,TRBD2
TGTGCCAGCAGTGTACAGGGATATGGCTACACCTTC,CASSVQGYGYTF,TRBV2,TRBJ1-2,few,NA
TGTGCCAGCAGCTTAGGGACAGGGGTTTACGAGCAGTACTTC,CASSLGTGVYEQYF,TRBV11-2,TRBJ2-7,NA,TRBD1
TGTGCCAGCAGCTTGACTAGCGGGGGGGCCATAGAGACCCAGTACTTC,CASSLTSGGAIETQYF,TRBV11-2,TRBJ2-5,NA,TRBD2
TGTGCCTGGATAGCGGGAGGGTCCTACGAGCAGTACTTC,CAWIAGGSYEQYF,TRBV30,TRBJ2-7,NA,TRBD2
TGTGCCAGCAGGAAAGGACAGGACGGGAACACCGGGGAGCTGTTTTTT,CASRKGQDGNTGELFF,TRBV28,TRBJ2-2,NA,TRBD1
TGTGCCAGCAGCTTCCAAGGTGGCGGATCCTACGAGCAGTACTTC,CASSFQGGGSYEQYF,TRBV7-2,TRBJ2-7,NA,NA
TGTGCAAGTCGCCCCAGAAGGGGGCCGGGTGGCTACACCTTC,CASRPRRGPGGYTF,TRBV12-2,TRBJ1-2,NA,NA
TGTGCCAGCAGCCCCGCCGACAGGGTCTACGAGCAGTACTTC,CASSPADRVYEQYF,TRBV7-6,TRBJ2-7,NA,TRBD1
TGTGCCAGCTCACCACCAACAGGGACCAGCAATCAGCCCCAGCATTTT,CASSPPTGTSNQPQHF,TRBV18,TRBJ1-5,NA,NA
TGTGCCTGGACTCGGAATGAAAAACTGTTTTTT,CAWTRNEKLFF,TRBV30,TRBJ1-4,NA,NA
TGTGCCAGCACCATCCCAATTGGGACAAGCAACAATGAGCAGTTCTTC,CASTIPIGTSNNEQFF,TRBV6-7,TRBJ2-1,NA,NA
TGCGCCAGCAGAGAAACTAGCGGGAGGTCCTACGAGCAGTACTTC,CASRETSGRSYEQYF,TRBV5-1,TRBJ2-7,NA,TRBD2
TGTGCCTTATCGGGGGGACAGATCTACGAGCAGTACTTC,CALSGGQIYEQYF,TRBV30,TRBJ2-7,NA,NA
TGCGCCAGCAGCTTGGAGGGGGGGTGGACAGATACGCAGTATTTT,CASSLEGGWTDTQYF,TRBV5-1,TRBJ2-3,NA,NA
TGTGCCAGCAGCTTAGGTGGTGCAAATGCAGATACGCAGTATTTT,CASSLGGANADTQYF,TRBV7-2,TRBJ2-3,NA,NA
TGTGCCTGGAGTTTTAGACCGGGGATCTATGGCTACACCTTC,CAWSFRPGIYGYTF,TRBV30,TRBJ1-2,NA,NA
TGTGCCAGCGGTAGTCGACAGGGTAATTCACCCCTCCACTTT,CASGSRQGNSPLHF,TRBV6-1,TRBJ1-6,NA,TRBD1
TGTGCCAGCAGCCCCGCCTTGAATGCGGGGGGGCCGAAGGAGACCCAGTACTTC,CASSPALNAGGPKETQYF,TRBV9,TRBJ2-5,NA,TRBD2
TGTGCCAGCAGTGAGACCGGGACAAAAAGCAGCAACGTCCTGACTTTC,CASSETGTKSSNVLTF,TRBV28,TRBJ2-6,NA,NA
TGCGCCAGCAGCCAAGATCCCGGGACAGGGGGCGAGACCCAGTACTTC,CASSQDPGTGGETQYF,TRBV4-3,TRBJ2-5,few,TRBD1
TGTGCCAGCAGTGAGGTAGCGGGGGCCAACAATGAGCAGTTCTTC,CASSEVAGANNEQFF,TRBV6-4,TRBJ2-1,few,TRBD2
TGTGCCAGTAGTATGGGACAGAGCTCCTACAATGAGCAGTTCTTC,CASSMGQSSYNEQFF,TRBV19,TRBJ2-1,once,TRBD1
TGCGCCAGCAGCCACGTTCGGGCCACCTCCGGTGAGCAGTTCTTC,CASSHVRATSGEQFF,TRBV4-3,TRBJ2-1,NA,NA
TGTGCCAGCAGCTTAAAGGCTCAGCCCCAGCATTTT,CASSLKAQPQHF,TRBV5-8,TRBJ1-5,NA,NA
TGCGCCAGCAGCTTGCGGGTCGGGACTGCCTACGAGCAGTACTTC,CASSLRVGTAYEQYF,TRBV5-1,TRBJ2-7,NA,NA
TGTGCCAGCAGCTTAGAACTCTACGAGCAGTACTTC,CASSLELYEQYF,TRBV7-2,TRBJ2-7,NA,NA
TGTGCCAGCAGTCTTGTGGGCTATAATTCACCCCTCCACTTT,CASSLVGYNSPLHF,TRBV7-3,TRBJ1-6,NA,NA
TGTGCCAGCAGCCGCCTAGGGGCCTACGAGCAGTACTTC,CASSRLGAYEQYF,TRBV5-4,TRBJ2-7,once,NA
TGTGCCAGCAGCAGGGGACAGGACTATGGCTACACCTTC,CASSRGQDYGYTF,TRBV9,TRBJ1-2,large,TRBD1
TGTGCCAGCAGCGCTCCCGGGACGGCCAAAGAGACCCAGTACTTC,CASSAPGTAKETQYF,TRBV7-2,TRBJ2-5,NA,NA
TGTGCCAGCTCACCACCGAATTCACAGGTGGGTCTCTACGAGCAGTACTTC,CASSPPNSQVGLYEQYF,TRBV18,TRBJ2-7,NA,NA
TGTGCCAGCAGTCTTGGACAGCTTCAAGAGACCCAGTACTTC,CASSLGQLQETQYF,TRBV2,TRBJ2-5,NA,NA
TGTGCCAGCAGTGACTCACGGGGAGGCACAGATACGCAGTATTTT,CASSDSRGGTDTQYF,TRBV6-4,TRBJ2-3,NA,NA
TGTGCCAGCAGTTACCGCATCGACAATGAGCAGTTCTTC,CASSYRIDNEQFF,TRBV6-6,TRBJ2-1,NA,NA
TGTGCCAGCAGTTCCCCCTCGGCGAACACTGAAGCTTTCTTT,CASSSPSANTEAFF,TRBV28,TRBJ1-1,NA,NA
TGTGCCAGCAAACAGGGGGAGTACACCGGGGAGCTGTTTTTT,CASKQGEYTGELFF,TRBV2,TRBJ2-2,few,TRBD1
TGCGCCAGCAGCGGGGAGAGGACAGGAGCAGATACGCAGTATTTT,CASSGERTGADTQYF,TRBV4-3,TRBJ2-3,NA,TRBD1
TGTGCCAGCAGCTCCTTAGCGGGGGGGAGCACAGATACGCAGTATTTT,CASSSLAGGSTDTQYF,TRBV7-3,TRBJ2-3,NA,TRBD2
TGTGCCATCAGTGAGTCGAGCGGCACAGATACGCAGTATTTT,CAISESSGTDTQYF,TRBV10-3,TRBJ2-3,NA,NA
TGTGCCAGCACCGCAGGGACAGAGTTCTACGAGCAGTACTTC,CASTAGTEFYEQYF,TRBV28,TRBJ2-7,NA,TRBD1
TGCGCCAGCAGCCAAGATGGGGGGACAGGGTATCCCTACGAGCAGTACTTC,CASSQDGGTGYPYEQYF,TRBV4-1,TRBJ2-7,NA,TRBD1
TGTGCCATCAGTGAGGCCCCGGGACTAGCGGGAACAAGGGGAGCTTACAATGAGCAGTTCTTC,CAISEAPGLAGTRGAYNEQFF,TRBV10-3,TRBJ2-1,NA,TRBD2
TGCGCCAGCAGCGACCCGGGGGGGAGCACAGATACGCAGTATTTT,CASSDPGGSTDTQYF,TRBV10-1,TRBJ2-3,NA,TRBD2
TGCGCCAGCAGTGAGGTAGGCACAGATACGCAGTATTTT,CASSEVGTDTQYF,TRBV4-1,TRBJ2-3,NA,NA
TGTGCCAGCAGCTTATTAGAGCGGGGGCCGTCCAGGGAGACCCAGTACTTC,CASSLLERGPSRETQYF,TRBV7-6,TRBJ2-5,NA,TRBD2
TGTGCCTGGAGCCGGGAGGGGAATGAGCAGTTCTTC,CAWSREGNEQFF,TRBV30,TRBJ2-1,once,TRBD2
TGTGCCAGCAGCGTTAGCGGGGGCCACTCCTACGAGCAGTACTTC,CASSVSGGHSYEQYF,TRBV9,TRBJ2-7,NA,TRBD2
TGTGCCAGCAGCGTAGGGCCGAGCAATCAGCCCCAGCATTTT,CASSVGPSNQPQHF,TRBV9,TRBJ1-5,NA,NA
TGTGCCAGCAGCTACCCCGAGGATACGCAGTATTTT,CASSYPEDTQYF,TRBV9,TRBJ2-3,NA,NA
TGTGCCAGCGACGGGACAGGGGGCACAGATACGCAGTATTTT,CASDGTGGTDTQYF,TRBV9,TRBJ2-3,NA,TRBD1
TGTGCCAGCAGTGAATGGCAGCCCCAGCATTTT,CASSEWQPQHF,TRBV6-1,TRBJ1-5,NA,NA
TGTGCAAGTCGCTTGAGCGGGGGGGCTTGGACAGATACGCAGTATTTT,CASRLSGGAWTDTQYF,TRBV12-2,TRBJ2-3,once,NA